The 21 T cell receptor beta chains below were found in one sample sequenced in a study of beta chain features in type 1 diabetes. The study reverse transcribed the entire isolated RNA, so it sequenced expressed TCRB transcripts. Clones were sequenced by immunoSEQ multiplex PCR, and TCRdb holds only the in-frame ones, with some missing. Of about 900,000 clones in the sample, 15% to 20% were seen once. Sequencing input: naive CD4+ T cells from blood. Every receptor here comes from a woman aged 18-29 years in good health.

The gene calls are TRBV6-5 and TRBJ2-7; D unclear. The CDR3 sequence is 13 residues long. The V end was cut by 6 bases, the J end by 3 bases, with 12 bases between. CDR1 and CDR2 from the germline V gene are MNHEY and SVGAGI. Here the CDR3 DNA reads TGTGCCAGCAGGGTCAGCAGTGGCTACGAGCAGTACTTC. Translation: CASRVSSGYEQYF.

This clone was counted once. The rearrangement joins TRBV6-4 to TRBJ2-7; possibly TRBD2 for D (6 bases). This CDR3 has 13 residues. Deletions cut 4 bases from V and 3 bases from J, with 10 bases between. Germline-derived CDR1 and CDR2 are MRHNA and SNTAGT. CDR3 in amino acids: CASSGLARYEQYF. In DNA form, the CDR3 reads TGTGCCAGCAGTGGGCTAGCGCGCTACGAGCAGTACTTC.

The V gene is TRBV5-1, the J gene TRBJ2-2; D might be TRBD2 (5 bases). The germline V gene has CDR1 SGHRS and CDR2 YFSETQ. V lost 3 bases to trimming and J lost 0 bases, with 12 bases between them. The CDR3 length is 16 residues. CDR3 DNA: TGCGCCAGCAGCTACAGAGGCGGGTCGAACACCGGGGAGCTGTTTTTT. Protein: CASSYRGGSNTGELFF.

The chain carries TRBV11-2 and TRBJ2-1; 7 nucleotides agree with TRBD2. CDR1 is SGHAT, CDR2 FQNNGV, per germline. The CDR3 spans 16 residues. Trimming took 3 bases from V and 8 from J; bases not matched to a gene: 13. CDR3 DNA sequence: TGTGCCAGCAGCTTTCTGTATGGGGCGGGAGTGTATGAGCAGTTCTTC. As protein: CASSFLYGAGVYEQFF.

V gene TRBV7-9 combines with J gene TRBJ2-6, with 7 bases fitting TRBD1. CDR3 size: 14 residues. The germline CDR1 and CDR2 sequences are SEHNR and FQNEAQ (reference sequence). J lost 2 bases, V lost 10 bases, and 5 bases had no gene match. The CDR3 loop reads CATTGPAGANVLTF. CDR3 nucleotides: TGTGCCACGACAGGGCCGGCTGGGGCCAACGTCCTGACTTTC.

This sequence joins TRBV21-1 and TRBJ2-3; TRBD1 reflects the table's D call only, with no check against the DNA. TRBV21-1 is a recognized pseudogene. The CDR3 covers 12 residues. This CDR3 reads CASSTFTDTQYF. As DNA, the CDR3 is TGTGCCAGCAGCACATTCACAGATACGCAGTATTTT.

V is TRBV5-1 and J is TRBJ2-3, with TRBD2 matching over 9 bases. V lost 5 bases to trimming and J lost 3 bases; unmatched junction nucleotides: 4. There are 14 residues in the CDR3. Germline values: CDR1 SGHRS, CDR2 YFSETQ. As DNA, the CDR3 is TGCGCCAGCAGTGCGGGAGGGCCAACAGATACGCAGTATTTT. Translating it yields CASSAGGPTDTQYF.

This clone was seen a handful of times. The chain uses TRBV9 and TRBJ2-5, with a weak D call TRBD2 (6 bases). V shed 0 bases and J shed 5 bases, with 14 bases lying between them. The CDR3 spans 15 residues. Germline CDR1 reads SGDLS; CDR2 reads YYNGEE. CDR3 amino acids: CASSVAGGSRETQYF. The CDR3 bases are TGTGCCAGCAGCGTAGCTGGAGGGTCACGGGAGACCCAGTACTTC.

The chain carries TRBV28 and TRBJ2-5; 10 nucleotides line up with TRBD2. The CDR3 length is 16 residues. V gave up 3 bases and J gave up 5 bases; unmatched junction bases: 9. The germline V gene has CDR1 MDHEN and CDR2 SYDVKM. CDR3 region: CASSFALAGGQETQYF. The CDR3 DNA is TGTGCCAGCAGTTTCGCGTTAGCGGGAGGCCAGGAGACCCAGTACTTC.

In its sample, this clone was seen a few times. This chain uses TRBV2 with TRBJ2-5; 12 positions match TRBD2. The V gene end was trimmed by 8 bases and the J gene end by 3 bases; junction bases not matched to a gene: 7. The CDR3 is 15 residues long. Germline loops: CDR1 SNHLY, CDR2 FYNNEI. CDR3 sequence: CASDRLAGEEETQYF. In DNA, the CDR3 is TGTGCCAGCGACCGACTAGCGGGAGAAGAAGAGACCCAGTACTTC.

V gene TRBV7-2 combines with J gene TRBJ2-1; 12 nucleotides line up with TRBD2. The CDR3 totals 17 residues. Germline V gene lookup returns CDR1 SGHTA and CDR2 FQGNSA. Unmatched junction bases numbered 12, after V lost 5 bases and J lost 7 bases. This chain's CDR3 is CASSPRLAGEVLNEQFF. The CDR3 nucleotides read TGTGCCAGCAGCCCCCGACTAGCGGGAGAGGTATTGAATGAGCAGTTCTTC.

This clone was seen a few times. This chain connects TRBV5-1 to TRBJ2-5; 12 nucleotides align to TRBD2. CDR3 length: 16 amino acids. Germline CDR1 SGHRS, CDR2 YFSETQ. The junction had 3 bases not matched to a gene; V was cut back by 1 base and J by 2 bases. The CDR3 bases are TGCGCCAGCAGCTTGTTGACTAGCGGGAGACAAGAGACCCAGTACTTC. Protein sequence: CASSLLTSGRQETQYF.

This clone was seen a handful of times. The V and J genes are TRBV12-1 and TRBJ2-2; TRBD2, the table's D call, was not compared with the DNA. TRBV12-1 is a documented pseudogene. The CDR3 length is 16 residues. The CDR3 coding sequence is TGTGCCAGCAGCTTCGGACTAGCGGGAGACACCGGGGAGCTGTTTTTT. The encoded protein is CASSFGLAGDTGELFF.

This clone has more than one count but fewer than ten. The chain links TRBV7-2 to TRBJ2-3; 7 bases map to TRBD2. J was trimmed by 3 bases and V by 1 base; bases with no gene match: 10. Per germline, CDR1 SGHTA and CDR2 FQGNSA. The CDR3 contains 17 residues. The CDR3 DNA reads as TGTGCCAGCAGCTTAGTGTACCCGACTAGCATGACAGATACGCAGTATTTT. This encodes CASSLVYPTSMTDTQYF. The complete variable domain, with remaining parts taken from reference TRBV7-2 and TRBJ2-3, reads GAGVSQSPSNKVTEKGKDVELRCDPISGHTALYWYRQSLGQGLEFLIYFQGNSAPDKSGLPSDRFSAERTGGSVSTLTIQRTQQEDSAVYLCASSLVYPTSMTDTQYFGPGTRLTVL.

This clone was recorded a few times. This chain connects TRBV6-5 to TRBJ2-1; D is possibly TRBD1 (6 bases). The CDR3 length is 16 residues. Between the trimmed V and J ends, which lost 2 bases and 5 bases, there was a span of 16 bases. Germline V gene data show CDR1 as MNHEY and CDR2 as SVGAGI. The DNA for the CDR3 is TGTGCCAGCAGTTACATGGCCATCAGGGGTCACAATGAGCAGTTCTTC. This encodes CASSYMAIRGHNEQFF.

This chain connects TRBV28 to TRBJ2-5; D could derive from TRBD1 or TRBD2 (6 bases each). Trimming took off 4 bases at V and 5 bases at J, with 20 bases between the two ends. CDR1 MDHEN and CDR2 SYDVKM come from the germline V gene. The CDR3 totals 16 residues. This CDR3 is CASSYGKGGSAETQYF. The CDR3, as DNA: TGTGCCAGCAGTTACGGGAAAGGGGGGTCGGCGGAGACCCAGTACTTC.

This rearrangement joins TRBV6-9 to TRBJ2-7, with D perhaps TRBD1 or TRBD2 (5 bases each). V dropped 10 bases and J dropped 2 bases, with 21 bases sitting between them. CDR3 size: 15 residues. Germline V gene data show CDR1 as MNHGY and CDR2 as SVAAGI. CDR3 in DNA: TGTGCCACCAAGCCCGAATCGGGGCCAACCTACGAGCAGTACTTC. Amino acids: CATKPESGPTYEQYF.

This rearrangement joins TRBV25-1 to TRBJ2-1, with TRBD1 matching 11 bases. The V segment lost 2 bases and the J segment 8 bases; nucleotides outside the gene matches: 5. The CDR3 is 15 residues long. CDR1 and CDR2 from the germline V gene are MGHDK and SYGVNS. CDR3 coding DNA: TGTGCCAGCAGTGAACCCGGACAGGGGGCCGATGAGCAGTTCTTC. Protein product: CASSEPGQGADEQFF.

The table lists this clone with a few counts. This chain links TRBV28 with TRBJ2-7, with 7 bases matching TRBD1. Germline-derived CDR1 and CDR2 are MDHEN and SYDVKM. Trimming cost V 5 bases and J 3 bases; bases outside gene matches: 10. The CDR3 consists of 15 residues. For the CDR3, the DNA is TGTGCCAGCAGTCCTTGGGGGACAGCGGTCTACGAGCAGTACTTC. Translated, it gives CASSPWGTAVYEQYF. Filled out from reference TRBV28 and TRBJ2-7, the complete variable domain reads DVKVTQSSRYLVKRTGEKVFLECVQDMDHENMFWYRQDPGLGLRLIYFSYDVKMKEKGDIPEGYSVSREKKERFSLILESASTNQTSMYLCASSPWGTAVYEQYFGPGTRLTVT.

The rearrangement uses TRBV19 and TRBJ2-3; 12 bases are a match to TRBD2. The CDR3 has 16 residues. The germline V gene encodes CDR1 LNHDA and CDR2 SQIVND (reference sequence). The junction had 8 bases not matched to a gene; V was cut back by 7 bases and J by 3 bases. This CDR3 reads CASTPSGRANTDTQYF. CDR3 nucleotides: TGTGCCAGTACCCCTAGCGGGAGGGCCAATACAGATACGCAGTATTTT.

This clone was observed a handful of times. This chain joins TRBV28 and TRBJ1-5; 8 bases are shared with TRBD1. Trimming removed 3 bases from V and 11 bases from J; junction bases left unmatched: 6. Germline lookup yields CDR1 MDHEN and CDR2 SYDVKM. The CDR3 extends over 13 amino acids. The CDR3, as DNA: TGTGCCAGCAGTTTCGGAGAGGGACAGGCCCAGCATTTT. Its translation is CASSFGEGQAQHF.